This T cell receptor (beta chain) was captured in a study of blood T cell repertoires in COVID-19 (dated by TCRdb to the early 2020s). For the wider study: Collaborator samples came from the United States, Italy and Spain and covered acute and convalescent phases of COVID-19. The sample metadata nearly always contained a de-identified subject ID, COVID-19 status, age in years and sex. Subjects who had been exposed to COVID-19, were actively infected with it, or had recovered from it provided the deeply sampled blood TCRbeta repertoires that made up the dataset. Where HLA class I and class II types were available, the types were taken from metadata supplied by the sample provider, not from assay-based typing. Samples came from the ongoing ImmuneRACE study (first 160 participants) plus 1,254 subjects from 6 global collaborators. A freely available public database, intended as a resource for researchers studying the immune response to SARS-CoV-2, is where the repertoires were released. The material from the prospective study consisted of cDNA or gDNA derived from T cells, B-cell-depleted T cells, or PBMCs.

TCRbeta CDR3 regions were amplified from genomic DNA by means of the immunoSEQ Assay, a bias-controlled multiplex PCR. The study's own analysis went as follows. Nucleated cell counts per sample were estimated from amplification of reference gene primers within the assay. To quantify the absolute abundance of each unique TCRbeta CDR3 rearrangement, sequence reads were collapsed and filtered. For each sample, productive Simpson clonality was calculated by taking the square root of Simpson's diversity index across productive rearrangements. TCRdb holds this immuneACCESS table with in-frame rearrangements only. Some clones are missing; in checked studies, unresolved V genes explain under half, and the rest has no known cause. The V and J calls and the clone size are those of that table, but D and trimming were determined from the DNA. The sample table records 350,000 or so clones; about nine tenths of these occur just once. 1% of the sample comes from the top ten.

Enrolling through a virtual design, the prospective study's participants ranged in age from roughly 18 to 95 years and lived across 24 United States geographic areas. Cohort assignment in the prospective study relied on participant-reported clinical history from a screening survey and a study questionnaire. A participant counted as exposed if, within 2 weeks of entering the study, that participant had been in contact with someone who had a PCR-confirmed or clinician-diagnosed COVID-19 case. Each participant in the prospective study had whole blood, serum and a nasopharyngeal or oropharyngeal swab collected by mobile phlebotomists. Over a roughly two-month period, participants in the prospective study had the option of providing additional blood draws and questionnaires. Prospective study blood samples were shipped either frozen or at room temperature before DNA extraction. Beyond this particular receptor, the publication reports: Clinical and demographic metadata were provided uncurated, with the amount varying by source and participant.

For this clone: It has no known antigen specificity. Base qualities are missing; no much larger clone stands one base away.

The sequenced sample was PBMCs or T cells enriched from blood (not recorded which). The receptor's source is a woman in her 30s who had been exposed to COVID-19.

The DNA is as follows: TGTGCCTGGAGTAATAGTCGCCTAGCGGGATCGAAGAATGAGCAGTTCTTC. Translation gives CAWSNSRLAGSKNEQFF. Rearrangement joined TRBV30 to TRBJ2-1; 9 nucleotides in the junction match TRBD2. From V the trimming removes 2 bases and from J it removes 7 bases, while the gene matches leave 15 bases of the junction unaccounted for. The CDR3 goes from the cysteine to the phenylalanine over 17 residues. The read is trimmed to its CDR3 DNA, 51 bases read in frame from base 1. For CDR1 and CDR2, the germline V gene (reference sequence) lists GTSNPN and SVGIG.